One and the same sample provided the 20 T cell receptor beta chains below, sequenced in a study of blood T cell repertoires in COVID-19. Sequencing used immunoSEQ multiplex PCR; TCRdb keeps in-frame clones, though not all of them. The top ten clones hold 1.5% to 2% of a sample with roughly 250,000 clones, 80% to 90% of them seen once. The sequencing sample was made of PBMCs or T cells enriched from blood (not recorded which). Every receptor here comes from a woman between 45 and 60 years old who had recovered from COVID-19.

The rearrangement links TRBV10-3 to TRBJ2-7, with 8 nucleotides matching TRBD1. V shed 6 bases and J 4 bases; nucleotides not matched to a gene: 5. CDR3 size: 13 residues. The germline V gene has CDR1 ENHRY and CDR2 SYGVKD. The CDR3, as DNA: TGTGCCATCAGCGTGGACAGGGCTTACGAGCAGTACTTC. As protein: CAISVDRAYEQYF.

This clone has only a few counts. V gene TRBV4-1 combines with J gene TRBJ2-1; perhaps TRBD2 as D (6 bases). Trimming left V 4 bases short and J 3 bases short, with 13 bases between. Germline CDR1 is MGHRA and CDR2 is YSYEKL. CDR3 length: 15 amino acids. CDR3 coding DNA: TGCGCCAGCAGCCGCGGTGGTAGCGGCTACAATGAGCAGTTCTTC. This encodes CASSRGGSGYNEQFF.

The chain recombines TRBV3-1 (or the pseudogene TRBV3-2) with TRBJ1-1; D remains ambiguous. This CDR3 is built from 12 residues. The ends were cut back, 1 base at V and 5 bases at J, with 5 bases in the middle. CDR1 is LGHDT and CDR2 is YNNKEL in the germline V gene (reference sequence). The CDR3: CASSQVGTEAFF. Here the CDR3 DNA reads TGTGCCAGCAGCCAAGTCGGGACTGAAGCTTTCTTT.

The gene calls are TRBV10-3 and TRBJ1-6, with D uncertain. The V gene's germline CDR1 is ENHRY and CDR2 SYGVKD. The CDR3 has 14 residues. V lost 5 bases and J 10 bases, leaving 15 bases between the germline ends. The CDR3 region is CAISTQPDKSPLHF. The CDR3 DNA reads TGTGCCATCAGTACACAACCAGACAAGTCACCCCTCCACTTT.

The chain has TRBV20-1 and TRBJ1-2, with D unclear. Trimming cost V 3 bases and J 1 base, with 9 bases left between them. Germline V gene sequence: CDR1 DFQATT, CDR2 SNEGSKA (reference sequence). CDR3 length: 13 amino acids. The CDR3 reads CSASGQFNYGYTF. CDR3 sequence (DNA): TGCAGTGCTAGTGGTCAGTTTAACTATGGCTACACCTTC.

The chain combines TRBV11-2 with TRBJ2-5, with 7 bases identical to TRBD1. Per the germline V gene, CDR1 is SGHAT and CDR2 is FQNNGV. CDR3 length: 15 amino acids. The junction had 11 bases not matched to a gene; V was cut back by 1 base and J by 9 bases. CDR3: CASSLGGQAVRAQYF. The DNA for the CDR3 is TGTGCCAGCAGCTTAGGAGGACAGGCCGTTCGGGCCCAGTACTTC.

V and J are TRBV27 and TRBJ2-4; tentatively, D is TRBD1 (5 bases). The ends were cut back, 3 bases at V and 7 bases at J, with 16 bases in the middle. The CDR3 runs to 15 residues. The germline CDR1 and CDR2 sequences are MNHEY and SMNVEV (reference sequence). The CDR3 sequence: CASSLNTVAGNIQYF. CDR3 nucleotide sequence: TGTGCCAGCAGTTTGAACACCGTGGCAGGGAACATTCAGTACTTC.

This chain links TRBV7-3 with TRBJ2-3, with 12 bases identical to TRBD2. Per germline, CDR1 SGHTA and CDR2 FQGTGA. The CDR3 is 16 residues long. The V gene end was trimmed by 5 bases and the J gene end by 4 bases; junction bases not matched to a gene: 7. The CDR3 DNA is TGTGCCAGCAGCCTAGGACTAGCGGGACGAGCAGATACGCAGTATTTT. Translation gives CASSLGLAGRADTQYF.

J is TRBJ2-1 and V is TRBV3-1 (or the pseudogene TRBV3-2), with D uncertain. The CDR3 sequence is 13 residues long. Germline assignment: CDR1 LGHDT and CDR2 YNNKEL (reference sequence). Trimming removed 4 bases from V and 2 bases from J, with 6 bases in between. The DNA for the CDR3 is TGTGCCAGCAGCCGCGGCACCTACAATGAGCAGTTCTTC. It is translated as CASSRGTYNEQFF.

V usage is TRBV7-2 and J usage is TRBJ2-1; 7 bases are shared with TRBD1. CDR3 length: 15 residues. Germline loops: CDR1 SGHTA, CDR2 FQGNSA. Unmatched junction bases numbered 2, after V lost 1 base and J lost 2 bases. The CDR3 loop is CASSLVTGTYNEQFF. For the CDR3, the DNA is TGTGCCAGCAGCTTAGTGACAGGGACCTACAATGAGCAGTTCTTC. Using reference TRBV7-2 and TRBJ2-1 for the parts outside the CDR3, the full variable domain is GAGVSQSPSNKVTEKGKDVELRCDPISGHTALYWYRQSLGQGLEFLIYFQGNSAPDKSGLPSDRFSAERTGGSVSTLTIQRTQQEDSAVYLCASSLVTGTYNEQFFGPGTRLTVL.

J is TRBJ2-7 and V is TRBV7-2; 8 bases fit TRBD2. The CDR3 runs 15 residues. The V gene's germline CDR1 is SGHTA and CDR2 FQGNSA. With 2 bases clipped from V and 4 bases from J, the junction kept 7 bases outside the gene matches. In DNA, the CDR3 is TGTGCCAGCAGCTTATATTCGGGAGGGGGATACGAGCAGTACTTC. This encodes CASSLYSGGGYEQYF.

The chain joins TRBV7-2 to TRBJ2-5; D ambiguous. V was cut by 5 bases and J by 4 bases, with 5 bases left in between. The CDR3 sequence is 11 residues long. Germline CDR1 reads SGHTA; CDR2 reads FQGNSA. This CDR3 is CASSPGETQYF. The CDR3 bases are TGTGCCAGCAGCCCGGGAGAGACCCAGTACTTC.

The chain carries TRBV18 and TRBJ1-5, with D perhaps matching TRBD1 (5 bases). The V gene's germline CDR1 is KGHSH and CDR2 LQKENI. V lost 3 bases, J lost 0 bases, and 12 bases lay in between. This CDR3 is built from 16 residues. The CDR3 DNA reads TGTGCCAGCTCACCCTCGCAGGGCTTTAGCAATCAGCCCCAGCATTTT. Its translation: CASSPSQGFSNQPQHF.

This clone appeared once. The V call is TRBV19, the J call TRBJ1-5; tentatively, D is TRBD1 (6 bases). Germline V gene sequence: CDR1 LNHDA, CDR2 SQIVND (reference sequence). Trimming shortened V by 3 bases and J by 4 bases, and 10 bases separated the two germline ends. This CDR3 has 14 residues. CDR3 bases: TGTGCCAGTAGTATCCGGGACATAAATCAGCCCCAGCATTTT. Its translation: CASSIRDINQPQHF.

The V and J genes are TRBV28 and TRBJ1-1; TRBD1 agrees at 7 bases. V gave up 7 bases and J gave up 6 bases; unmatched junction bases: 11. The CDR3 extends over 14 amino acids. The germline CDR1 and CDR2 sequences are MDHEN and SYDVKM. The CDR3 nucleotides read TGTGCCAGCAACTCACAGGGGCCCCCCCCTGAAGCTTTCTTT. It yields the protein CASNSQGPPPEAFF. Together with reference TRBV28 and TRBJ1-1, the CDR3 gives the full variable domain: DVKVTQSSRYLVKRTGEKVFLECVQDMDHENMFWYRQDPGLGLRLIYFSYDVKMKEKGDIPEGYSVSREKKERFSLILESASTNQTSMYLCASNSQGPPPEAFFGQGTRLTVV.

The chain employs TRBV5-1 and TRBJ2-5; a possible D gene is TRBD1 (7 bases). Trimming took 6 bases from V and 5 from J, leaving 14 bases between them. Germline-derived CDR1 and CDR2 are SGHRS and YFSETQ. The CDR3 covers 13 residues. CDR3 sequence: CASTQGGRETQYF. The CDR3, as DNA: TGCGCCAGCACGCAGGGGGGAAGGGAGACCCAGTACTTC.

The chain links TRBV19 to TRBJ2-3, with a tentative D call TRBD1 (5 bases). The CDR3 totals 14 residues. Trimming took off 4 bases at V and 6 bases at J, with 14 bases between the two ends. Germline V CDR1 and CDR2: LNHDA, SQIVND (reference sequence). The CDR3 protein is CASSTPLGVDTQYF. In nucleotides, the CDR3 is TGTGCCAGTAGTACCCCATTAGGGGTGGATACGCAGTATTTT.

V gene TRBV2 combines with J gene TRBJ1-2; TRBD1 agrees at 9 bases. Germline V gene lookup returns CDR1 SNHLY and CDR2 FYNNEI. The CDR3 loop spans 15 amino acids. The ends lost 6 bases at V and 2 bases at J; junction bases unmatched: 7. CDR3: CASSDYTGGNYGYTF. CDR3 in DNA: TGTGCCAGCAGCGATTATACAGGGGGCAACTATGGCTACACCTTC.

This sequence joins TRBV27 and TRBJ2-7; 9 bases match TRBD1. CDR3 length: 16 amino acids. V lost 5 bases to trimming and J lost 7 bases; unmatched junction nucleotides: 15. Germline V gene lookup returns CDR1 MNHEY and CDR2 SMNVEV (reference sequence). The CDR3 sequence is CASSLQGDRAFREQYF. The CDR3 DNA is TGTGCCAGCAGTCTCCAAGGGGACAGGGCATTTCGGGAGCAGTACTTC.

This clone came up a few times. The gene calls are TRBV19 and TRBJ1-2, with TRBD1 identical over 8 bases. CDR1 and CDR2 from the germline V gene are LNHDA and SQIVND (reference sequence). V was clipped by 1 base and J by 4 bases; unmatched bases: 8. This CDR3 is 16 amino acids long. Here the CDR3 reads CASSIGGTGALYGYTF. Written as DNA, the CDR3 is TGTGCCAGTAGTATAGGAGGGACAGGTGCCCTCTATGGCTACACCTTC.